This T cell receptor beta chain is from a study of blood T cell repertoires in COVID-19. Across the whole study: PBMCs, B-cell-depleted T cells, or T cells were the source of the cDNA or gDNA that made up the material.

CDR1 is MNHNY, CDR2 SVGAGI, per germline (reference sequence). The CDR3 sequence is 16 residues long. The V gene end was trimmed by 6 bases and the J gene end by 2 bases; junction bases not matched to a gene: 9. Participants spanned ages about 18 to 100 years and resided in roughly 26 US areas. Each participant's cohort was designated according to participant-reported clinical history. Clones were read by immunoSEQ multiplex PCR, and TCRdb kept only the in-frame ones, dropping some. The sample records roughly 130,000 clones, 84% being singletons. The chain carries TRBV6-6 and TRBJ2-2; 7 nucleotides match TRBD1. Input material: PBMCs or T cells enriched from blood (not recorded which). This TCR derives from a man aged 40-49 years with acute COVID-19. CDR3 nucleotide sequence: TGTGCCAGCAGCCGCGACAGGGAAGCAAACACCGGGGAGCTGTTTTTT. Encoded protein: CASSRDREANTGELFF.